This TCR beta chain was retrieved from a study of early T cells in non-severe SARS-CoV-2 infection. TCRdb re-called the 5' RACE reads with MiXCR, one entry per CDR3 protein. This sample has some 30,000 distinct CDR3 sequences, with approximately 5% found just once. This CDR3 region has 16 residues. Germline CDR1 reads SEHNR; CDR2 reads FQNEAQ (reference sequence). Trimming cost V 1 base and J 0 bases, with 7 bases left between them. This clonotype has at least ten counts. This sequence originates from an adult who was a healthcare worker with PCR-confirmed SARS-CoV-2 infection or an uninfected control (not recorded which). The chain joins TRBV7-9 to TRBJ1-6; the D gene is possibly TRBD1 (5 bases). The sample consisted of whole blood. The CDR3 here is CASSLGGGSYNSPLHF. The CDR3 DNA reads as TGTGCCAGCAGCTTAGGTGGGGGCTCCTATAATTCACCCCTCCACTTT.